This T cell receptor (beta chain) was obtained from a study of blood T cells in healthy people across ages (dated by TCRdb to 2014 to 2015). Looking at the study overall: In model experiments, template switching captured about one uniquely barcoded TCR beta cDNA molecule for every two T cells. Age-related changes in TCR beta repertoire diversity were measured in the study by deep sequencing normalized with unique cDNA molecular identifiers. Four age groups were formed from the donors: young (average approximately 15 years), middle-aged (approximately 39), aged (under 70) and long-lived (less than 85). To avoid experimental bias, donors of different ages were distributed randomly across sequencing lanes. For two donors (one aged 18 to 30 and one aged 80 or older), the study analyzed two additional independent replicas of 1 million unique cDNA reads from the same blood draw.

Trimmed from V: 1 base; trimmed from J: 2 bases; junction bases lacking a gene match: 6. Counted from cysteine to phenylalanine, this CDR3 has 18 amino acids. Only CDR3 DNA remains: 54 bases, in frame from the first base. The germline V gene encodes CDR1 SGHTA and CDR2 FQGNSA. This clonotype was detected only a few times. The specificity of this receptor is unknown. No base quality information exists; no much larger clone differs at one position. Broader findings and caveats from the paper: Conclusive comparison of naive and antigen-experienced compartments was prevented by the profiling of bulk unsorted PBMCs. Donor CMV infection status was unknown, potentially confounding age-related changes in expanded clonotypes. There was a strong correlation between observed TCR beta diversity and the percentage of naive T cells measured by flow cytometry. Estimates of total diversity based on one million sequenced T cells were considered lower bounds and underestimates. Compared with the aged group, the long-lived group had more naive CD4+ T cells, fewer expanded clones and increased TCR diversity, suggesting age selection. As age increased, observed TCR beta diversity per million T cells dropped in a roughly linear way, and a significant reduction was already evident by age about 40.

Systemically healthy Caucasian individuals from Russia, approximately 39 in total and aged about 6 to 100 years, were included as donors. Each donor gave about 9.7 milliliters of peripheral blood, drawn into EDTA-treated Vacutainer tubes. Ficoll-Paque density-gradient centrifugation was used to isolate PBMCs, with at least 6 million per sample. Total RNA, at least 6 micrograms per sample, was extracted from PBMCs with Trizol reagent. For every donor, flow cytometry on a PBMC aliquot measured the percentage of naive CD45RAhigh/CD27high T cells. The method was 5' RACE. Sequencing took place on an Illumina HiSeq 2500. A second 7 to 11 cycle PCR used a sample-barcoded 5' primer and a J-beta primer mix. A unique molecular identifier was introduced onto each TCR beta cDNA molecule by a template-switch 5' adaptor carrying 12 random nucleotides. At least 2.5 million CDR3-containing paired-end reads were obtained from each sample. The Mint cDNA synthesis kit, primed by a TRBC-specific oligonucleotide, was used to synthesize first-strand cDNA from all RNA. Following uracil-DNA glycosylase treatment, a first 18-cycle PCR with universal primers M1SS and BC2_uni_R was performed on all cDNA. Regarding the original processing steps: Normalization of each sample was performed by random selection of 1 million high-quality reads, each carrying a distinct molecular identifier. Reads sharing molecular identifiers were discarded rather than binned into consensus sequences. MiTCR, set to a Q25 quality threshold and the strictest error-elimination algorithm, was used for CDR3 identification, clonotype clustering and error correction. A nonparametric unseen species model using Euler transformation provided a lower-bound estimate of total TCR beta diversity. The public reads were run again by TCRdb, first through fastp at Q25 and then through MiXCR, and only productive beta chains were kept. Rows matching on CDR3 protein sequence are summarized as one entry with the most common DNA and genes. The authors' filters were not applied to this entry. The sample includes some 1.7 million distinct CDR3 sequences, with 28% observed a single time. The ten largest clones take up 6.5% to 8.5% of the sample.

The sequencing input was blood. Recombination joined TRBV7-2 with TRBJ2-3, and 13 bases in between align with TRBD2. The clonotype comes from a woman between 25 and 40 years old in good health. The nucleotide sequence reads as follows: TGTACCAGCAGCTTAGTAGGACTAGCGGGAGTAACCACAGATACGCAGTATTTT. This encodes CTSSLVGLAGVTTDTQYF.